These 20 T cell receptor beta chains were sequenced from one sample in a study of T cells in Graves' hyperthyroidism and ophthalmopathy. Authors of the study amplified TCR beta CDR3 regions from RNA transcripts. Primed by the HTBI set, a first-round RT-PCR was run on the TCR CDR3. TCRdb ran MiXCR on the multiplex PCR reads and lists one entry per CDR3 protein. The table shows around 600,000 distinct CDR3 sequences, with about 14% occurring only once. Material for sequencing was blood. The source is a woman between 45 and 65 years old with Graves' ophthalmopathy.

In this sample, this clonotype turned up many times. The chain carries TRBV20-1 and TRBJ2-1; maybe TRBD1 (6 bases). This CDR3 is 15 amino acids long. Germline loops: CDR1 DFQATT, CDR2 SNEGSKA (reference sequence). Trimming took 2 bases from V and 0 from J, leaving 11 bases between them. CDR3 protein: CSARSGGDSYNEQFF. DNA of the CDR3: TGCAGTGCTAGATCTGGGGGCGACTCCTACAATGAGCAGTTCTTC.

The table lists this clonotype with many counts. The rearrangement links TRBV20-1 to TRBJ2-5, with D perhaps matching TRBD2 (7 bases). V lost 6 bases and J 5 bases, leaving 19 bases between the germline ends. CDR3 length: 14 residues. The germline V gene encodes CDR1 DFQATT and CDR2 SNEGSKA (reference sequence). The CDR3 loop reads CSAEGGERRETQYF. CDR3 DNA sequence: TGCAGTGCCGAGGGGGGGGAAAGACGGGAGACCCAGTACTTC.

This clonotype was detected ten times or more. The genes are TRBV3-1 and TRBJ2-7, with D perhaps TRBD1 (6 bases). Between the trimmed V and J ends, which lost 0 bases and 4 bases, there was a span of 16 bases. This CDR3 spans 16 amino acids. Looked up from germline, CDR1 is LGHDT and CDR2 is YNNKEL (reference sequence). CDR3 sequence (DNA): TGTGCCAGCAGCCAAGATTGGGCCAGGGGAGTTTACGAGCAGTACTTC. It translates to CASSQDWARGVYEQYF.

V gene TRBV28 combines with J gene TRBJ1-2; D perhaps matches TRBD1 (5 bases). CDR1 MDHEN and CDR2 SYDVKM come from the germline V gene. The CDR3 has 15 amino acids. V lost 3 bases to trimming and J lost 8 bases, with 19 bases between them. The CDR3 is CASSFLKVQGGGYTF. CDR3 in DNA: TGTGCCAGCAGTTTCCTCAAAGTTCAGGGAGGAGGCTACACCTTC.

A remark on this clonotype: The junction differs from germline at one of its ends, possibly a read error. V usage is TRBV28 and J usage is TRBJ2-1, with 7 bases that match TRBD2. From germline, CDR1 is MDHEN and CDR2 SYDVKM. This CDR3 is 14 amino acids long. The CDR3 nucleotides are TGTGCCAGCAGTTTATCTAGCGGAAGCAATGAGCAGTCCTTC. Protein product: CASSLSSGSNEQSF.

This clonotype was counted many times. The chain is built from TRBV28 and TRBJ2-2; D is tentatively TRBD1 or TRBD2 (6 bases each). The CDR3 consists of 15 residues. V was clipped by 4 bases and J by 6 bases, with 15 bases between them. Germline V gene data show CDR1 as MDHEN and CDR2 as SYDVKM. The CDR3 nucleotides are TGTGCCAGCAGTTCCCTGACCCGGGGGCCCGGGGAGCTGTTTTTT. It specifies CASSSLTRGPGELFF.

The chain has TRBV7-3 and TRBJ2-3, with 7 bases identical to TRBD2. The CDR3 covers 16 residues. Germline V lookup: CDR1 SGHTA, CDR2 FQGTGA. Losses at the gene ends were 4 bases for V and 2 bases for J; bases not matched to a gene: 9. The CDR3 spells CASSSNTGRTTDTQYF. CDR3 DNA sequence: TGTGCCAGCAGCTCGAACACCGGGAGGACCACAGATACGCAGTATTTT.

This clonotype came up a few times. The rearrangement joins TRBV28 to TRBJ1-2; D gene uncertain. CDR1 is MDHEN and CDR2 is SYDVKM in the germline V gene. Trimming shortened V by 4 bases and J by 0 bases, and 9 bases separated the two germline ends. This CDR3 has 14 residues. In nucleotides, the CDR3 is TGTGCCAGCAGTTCTCCCCCACCTAACTATGGCTACACCTTC. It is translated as CASSSPPPNYGYTF.

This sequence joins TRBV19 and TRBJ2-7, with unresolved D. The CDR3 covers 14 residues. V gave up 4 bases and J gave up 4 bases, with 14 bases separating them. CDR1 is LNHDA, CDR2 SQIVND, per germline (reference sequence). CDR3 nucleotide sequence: TGTGCCAGTAGTACACATGGTTGGAGATACGAGCAGTACTTC. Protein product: CASSTHGWRYEQYF.

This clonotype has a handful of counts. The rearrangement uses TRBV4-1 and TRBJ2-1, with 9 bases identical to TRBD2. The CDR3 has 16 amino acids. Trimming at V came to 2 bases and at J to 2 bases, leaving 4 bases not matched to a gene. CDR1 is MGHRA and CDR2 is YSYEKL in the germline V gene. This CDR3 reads CASSQIPSGAYNEQFF. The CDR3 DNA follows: TGCGCCAGCAGCCAAATCCCTAGCGGGGCCTACAATGAGCAGTTCTTC.

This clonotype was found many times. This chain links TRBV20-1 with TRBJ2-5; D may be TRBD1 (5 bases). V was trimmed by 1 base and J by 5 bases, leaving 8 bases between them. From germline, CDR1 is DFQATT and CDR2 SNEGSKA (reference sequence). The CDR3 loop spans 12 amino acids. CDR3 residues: CSARGGEETQYF. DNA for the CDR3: TGCAGTGCTAGAGGGGGCGAGGAGACCCAGTACTTC.

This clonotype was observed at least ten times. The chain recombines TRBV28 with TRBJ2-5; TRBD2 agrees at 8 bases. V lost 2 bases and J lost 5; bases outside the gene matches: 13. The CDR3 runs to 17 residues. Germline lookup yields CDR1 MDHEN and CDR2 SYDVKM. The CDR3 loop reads CASSLVSGSGFGETQYF. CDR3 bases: TGTGCCAGCAGTTTAGTCAGCGGGAGTGGATTTGGGGAGACCCAGTACTTC.

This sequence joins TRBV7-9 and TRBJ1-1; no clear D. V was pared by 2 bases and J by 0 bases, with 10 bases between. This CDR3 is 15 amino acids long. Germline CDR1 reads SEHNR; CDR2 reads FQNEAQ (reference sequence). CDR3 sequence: CASSLSAGLNTEAFF. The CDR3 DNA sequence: TGTGCCAGCAGCTTATCGGCAGGCCTGAACACTGAAGCTTTCTTT.

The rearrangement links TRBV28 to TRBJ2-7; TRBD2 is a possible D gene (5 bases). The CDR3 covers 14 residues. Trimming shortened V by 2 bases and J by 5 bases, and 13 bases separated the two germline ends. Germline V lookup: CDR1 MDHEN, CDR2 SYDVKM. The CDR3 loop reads CASSLRGGFDEQYF. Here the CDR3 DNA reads TGTGCCAGCAGTTTACGTGGAGGTTTCGACGAGCAGTACTTC.

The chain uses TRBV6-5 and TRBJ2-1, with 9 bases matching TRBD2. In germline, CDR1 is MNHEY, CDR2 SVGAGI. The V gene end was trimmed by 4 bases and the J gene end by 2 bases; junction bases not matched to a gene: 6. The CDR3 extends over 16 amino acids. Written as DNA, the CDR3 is TGTGCCAGCAGTTCAAGACTAGCGGCGACCTACAATGAGCAGTTCTTC. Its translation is CASSSRLAATYNEQFF.

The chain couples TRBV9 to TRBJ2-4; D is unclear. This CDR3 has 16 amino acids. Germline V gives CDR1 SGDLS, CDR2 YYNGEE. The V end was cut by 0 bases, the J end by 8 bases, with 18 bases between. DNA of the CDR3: TGTGCCAGCAGCGTAGTTGAGTACTGGCGCAGTGACATTCAGTACTTC. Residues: CASSVVEYWRSDIQYF.

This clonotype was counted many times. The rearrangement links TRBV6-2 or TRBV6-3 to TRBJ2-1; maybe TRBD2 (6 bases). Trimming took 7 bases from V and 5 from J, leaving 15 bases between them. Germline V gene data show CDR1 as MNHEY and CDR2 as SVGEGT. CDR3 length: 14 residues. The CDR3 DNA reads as TGTGCCAGCACTCGGGACTTCCTTAACAATGAGCAGTTCTTC. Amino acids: CASTRDFLNNEQFF.

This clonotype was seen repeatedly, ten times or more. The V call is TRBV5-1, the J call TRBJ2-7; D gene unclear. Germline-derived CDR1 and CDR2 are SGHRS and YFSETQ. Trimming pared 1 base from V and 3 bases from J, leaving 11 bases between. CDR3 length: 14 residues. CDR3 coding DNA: TGCGCCAGCAGCTTGCTTGGAGCGTTCTACGAGCAGTACTTC. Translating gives CASSLLGAFYEQYF.

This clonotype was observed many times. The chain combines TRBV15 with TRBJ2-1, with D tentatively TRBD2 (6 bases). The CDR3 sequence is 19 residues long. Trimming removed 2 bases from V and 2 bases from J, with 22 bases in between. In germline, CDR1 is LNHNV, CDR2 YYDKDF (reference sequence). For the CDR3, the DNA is TGTGCCACCAGCAGAAGAGGGACTCCACGAGCGGGCCCCTACAATGAGCAGTTCTTC. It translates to CATSRRGTPRAGPYNEQFF.

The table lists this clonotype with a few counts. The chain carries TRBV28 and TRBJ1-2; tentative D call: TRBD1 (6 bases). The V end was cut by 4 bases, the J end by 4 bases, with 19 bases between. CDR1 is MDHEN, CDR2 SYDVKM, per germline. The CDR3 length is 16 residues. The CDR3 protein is CASSSPAGTGTYGYTF. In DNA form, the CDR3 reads TGTGCCAGCAGTTCCCCGGCGGGAACAGGGACCTATGGCTACACCTTC.